One sample yielded the 9 T cell receptor beta chains listed below, sequenced in a study of human T cells and chemical hapten exposure. MiXCR was run by TCRdb on the RACE reads, yielding one entry per CDR3 protein. This sample has about 350,000 distinct CDR3 sequences; about 6% occur once, and the top ten carry around 5.8%. Time point denoted: patch test 2, 6 weeks after DPC sensitization. Sample treatment: therapeutic diphenylcyclopropenone sensitization with weekly scalp DPC. The sample here was whole blood, taken in connection with sensitization to the hapten diphenylcyclopropenone (DPC). The receptors were gathered from a woman aged 18-29 years with alopecia areata. Some clones in this sample may be carry-over from other donors' samples.

This clonotype was recorded many times. The rearrangement links TRBV5-6 to TRBJ1-5; D is uncertain. The germline CDR1 and CDR2 sequences are SGHDT and YYEEEE. The CDR3 runs to 12 residues. V was shortened by 1 base and J by 5 bases, with 4 bases between the two germline ends. The CDR3 loop reads CASSLFDQPQHF. For the CDR3, the DNA is TGTGCCAGCAGCTTGTTTGATCAGCCCCAGCATTTT.

This clonotype was observed at least ten times. CDR3 DNA: TGTGCCAGCAGCCAAGTATTGGGAAAGGGCACTGAAGCTTTCTTT. As protein: CASSQVLGKGTEAFF. J is TRBJ1-1 and V is TRBV14, with unresolved D. Trimming stripped 1 base from V and 4 bases from J, with 13 bases between. Germline V CDR1 and CDR2: SGHDN, FVKESK. This CDR3 comprises 15 residues. The full variable domain, completed using reference TRBV14 and TRBJ1-1, is EAGVTQFPSHSVIEKGQTVTLRCDPISGHDNLYWYRRVMGKEIKFLLHFVKESKQDESGMPNNRFLAERTGGTYSTLKVQPAELEDSGVYFCASSQVLGKGTEAFFGQGTRLTVV.

This clonotype showed up many times. This chain links TRBV3-1 with TRBJ2-1, with D perhaps TRBD2 (6 bases). CDR3 length: 15 residues. Germline assignment: CDR1 LGHDT and CDR2 YNNKEL (reference sequence). Trimming removed 4 bases from V and 0 bases from J, with 10 bases in between. This CDR3 reads CASSPGLSSYNEQFF. CDR3 DNA sequence: TGTGCCAGCAGCCCGGGACTGAGCTCCTACAATGAGCAGTTCTTC.

This clonotype was observed many times. This rearrangement joins TRBV7-2 to TRBJ2-1, with D perhaps TRBD1 (6 bases). Germline V gene sequence: CDR1 SGHTA, CDR2 FQGNSA. The CDR3 covers 15 residues. The V end was cut by 5 bases, the J end by 4 bases, with 15 bases between. The CDR3 DNA is TGTGCCAGCAGCCTCGAAAGAGGACAGTACAATGAGCAGTTCTTC. Its translation: CASSLERGQYNEQFF.

This clonotype was seen ten or more times. The V gene is TRBV7-2, the J gene TRBJ1-1; the match to TRBD1 covers 7 bases. The CDR3 loop spans 12 amino acids. V lost 5 bases and J lost 6; bases outside the gene matches: 3. Germline assignment: CDR1 SGHTA and CDR2 FQGNSA. The CDR3 reads CASSPGQAEAFF. In DNA, the CDR3 is TGTGCCAGCAGCCCCGGACAGGCTGAAGCTTTCTTT. The full variable domain, with the rest looked up from reference TRBV7-2 and TRBJ1-1, is GAGVSQSPSNKVTEKGKDVELRCDPISGHTALYWYRQSLGQGLEFLIYFQGNSAPDKSGLPSDRFSAERTGGSVSTLTIQRTQQEDSAVYLCASSPGQAEAFFGQGTRLTVV.

This clonotype was detected only a few times. The rearrangement links TRBV18 to TRBJ2-1; no clear D gene. The CDR3 sequence is 16 residues long. Trimming removed 2 bases from V and 0 bases from J, with 11 bases in between. Per the germline V gene, CDR1 is KGHSH and CDR2 is LQKENI. The CDR3 reads CASSPTRTPSYNEQFF. The CDR3 region has the DNA TGTGCCAGCTCACCAACGAGAACACCCTCCTACAATGAGCAGTTCTTC. Combining the CDR3 with reference TRBV18 and TRBJ2-1 gives the whole variable domain NAGVMQNPRHLVRRRGQEARLRCSPMKGHSHVYWYRQLPEEGLKFMVYLQKENIIDESGMPKERFSAEFPKEGPSILRIQQVVRGDSAAYFCASSPTRTPSYNEQFFGPGTRLTVL.

This clonotype showed up just a few times. The chain couples TRBV29-1 to TRBJ2-5; perhaps TRBD2 as D (5 bases). Germline-derived CDR1 and CDR2 are SQVTM and ANQGSEA. Trimming took 4 bases from V and 4 from J, leaving 16 bases between them. The CDR3 totals 14 residues. CDR3 sequence reads: CSVGPGRAGETQYF. The CDR3 DNA reads TGCAGCGTTGGTCCGGGGAGAGCAGGAGAGACCCAGTACTTC.

Only a few counts were recorded for this clonotype. The rearrangement links TRBV6-2 or TRBV6-3 to TRBJ2-1, with TRBD1 identical over 7 bases. CDR1 and CDR2 (germline): MNHEY, SVGEGT. The J segment lost 0 bases and the V segment lost 4 bases, leaving 6 bases of the junction unmatched. This CDR3 region has 16 residues. The CDR3 coding sequence is TGTGCCAGCAGTTCCCGCCGGGACAGCTCCTACAATGAGCAGTTCTTC. This sequence encodes CASSSRRDSSYNEQFF.

There are a few counts of this clonotype. Written as DNA, the CDR3 is TGTGCCAGCAGTTTAGGGTTTGGGACGGCCTATCAGCCCCAGCATTTT. Residues: CASSLGFGTAYQPQHF. The chain uses TRBV28 and TRBJ1-5; possible D gene TRBD1, 5 bases. Trimming took 2 bases from V and 5 from J, leaving 16 bases between them. CDR1 is MDHEN, CDR2 SYDVKM, per germline. The CDR3 consists of 16 residues.